One sample yielded the 11 T cell receptor beta chains listed below, sequenced in a study of blood T cell repertoires in COVID-19. Measured with immunoSEQ multiplex PCR; TCRdb has only the in-frame clones, and not every one. The sample consists of 83,000 or so clones, around 86% of them appearing once. The sequenced sample consisted of peripheral blood. Receptors originate from a man older than 75 with active or convalescent COVID-19.

V is TRBV6-5 and J is TRBJ2-3; 10 bases align to TRBD1. In germline, CDR1 is MNHEY, CDR2 SVGAGI. The CDR3 runs to 14 residues. V lost 7 bases to trimming and J lost 6 bases; unmatched junction nucleotides: 7. CDR3 nucleotide sequence: TGTGCCAGCAAGGGGACAGGGGTCGTCGATACGCAGTATTTT. It is translated as CASKGTGVVDTQYF.

The V and J genes are TRBV2 and TRBJ1-5; a possible D gene is TRBD1 (6 bases). This CDR3 has 14 residues. The germline CDR1 and CDR2 sequences are SNHLY and FYNNEI. Trimming took 7 bases from V and 0 from J, leaving 10 bases between them. CDR3 DNA: TGTGCCAGCACGGGGGGCATTAGCAATCAGCCCCAGCATTTT. Protein product: CASTGGISNQPQHF.

The chain couples TRBV7-8 to TRBJ2-1, with D maybe TRBD2 (5 bases). V was cut by 6 bases and J by 5 bases, with 11 bases left in between. The germline V gene encodes CDR1 SGHVS and CDR2 FQNEAQ. This CDR3 region has 13 residues. The CDR3 nucleotides read TGTGCCAGCAGTCTAGACTACAACAATGAGCAGTTCTTC. Protein sequence: CASSLDYNNEQFF. Filled out from reference TRBV7-8 and TRBJ2-1, the complete variable domain reads GAGVSQSPRYKVAKRGQDVALRCDPISGHVSLFWYQQALGQGPEFLTYFQNEAQLDKSGLPSDRFFAERPEGSVSTLKIQRTQQEDSAVYLCASSLDYNNEQFFGPGTRLTVL.

The rearrangement uses TRBV11-2 and TRBJ1-2; TRBD1 agrees at 8 bases. Germline V gene data show CDR1 as SGHAT and CDR2 as FQNNGV. V shed 5 bases and J 1 base; nucleotides not matched to a gene: 6. The CDR3 has 15 residues. The CDR3 protein is CASSPRTGNNYGYTF. As DNA, the CDR3 is TGTGCCAGCAGCCCTCGGACAGGGAATAACTATGGCTACACCTTC.

The V call is TRBV6-1, the J call TRBJ1-5; 7 bases align to TRBD1. The CDR3 is 16 residues long. Germline loops: CDR1 MNHNS, CDR2 SASEGT. Trimming at V came to 0 bases and at J to 6 bases, leaving 8 bases not matched to a gene. The CDR3 sequence: CASSEALGGWSQPQHF. In DNA, the CDR3 is TGTGCCAGCAGTGAAGCCCTAGGGGGCTGGAGTCAGCCCCAGCATTTT.

The chain couples TRBV5-1 to TRBJ2-3, with 9 bases matching TRBD1. Germline CDR1 and CDR2: SGHRS and YFSETQ. J lost 5 bases, V lost 3 bases, and 7 bases had no gene match. This CDR3 is 15 amino acids long. The CDR3 sequence: CASSWTGASQDTQYF. CDR3 coding DNA: TGCGCCAGCAGCTGGACAGGGGCGTCTCAAGATACGCAGTATTTT.

The J gene is TRBJ2-3, the V gene TRBV5-4; 8 bases map to TRBD2. This CDR3 has 15 amino acids. Germline V gene data show CDR1 as SGHNT and CDR2 as YYREEE (reference sequence). J was trimmed by 4 bases and V by 1 base; bases with no gene match: 5. The CDR3 DNA reads TGTGCCAGCAGCTTGACCGGACTAGCCTCAGATACGCAGTATTTT. As protein: CASSLTGLASDTQYF.

The chain combines TRBV28 with TRBJ1-5; weak D call: TRBD1 (6 bases). The germline CDR1 and CDR2 sequences are MDHEN and SYDVKM. Between the trimmed V and J ends, which lost 6 bases and 7 bases, there was a span of 16 bases. The CDR3 loop spans 14 amino acids. The CDR3 here is CASRLGGGTQPQHF. CDR3 in DNA: TGTGCCAGCAGGCTGGGGGGGGGCACCCAGCCCCAGCATTTT.

The chain has TRBV10-1 and TRBJ2-3, with 9 bases fitting TRBD1. The V segment lost 8 bases and the J segment 8 bases; nucleotides outside the gene matches: 5. CDR1 and CDR2 (germline): WNHNN, SYGVQD (reference sequence). The length of the CDR3 is 12 residues. The CDR3 reads CASRDREGTQYF. The CDR3 region has the DNA TGCGCCAGCCGGGACAGGGAGGGTACGCAGTATTTT.

V usage is TRBV7-2 and J usage is TRBJ2-2; TRBD1 agrees at 8 bases. The length of the CDR3 is 16 residues. CDR1 is SGHTA, CDR2 FQGNSA, per germline. The V gene end was trimmed by 1 base and the J gene end by 6 bases; junction bases not matched to a gene: 7. CDR3 DNA: TGTGCCAGCAGCTTAGAAGGACAGGGAATAGCCGGGGAGCTGTTTTTT. This translates into CASSLEGQGIAGELFF.

This rearrangement joins TRBV4-2 to TRBJ1-2, with a tentative D call TRBD1 (5 bases). The V and J ends lost 0 bases and 8 bases respectively, with 13 bases between them. CDR3 length equals 14 residues. The germline V gene encodes CDR1 LGHNA and CDR2 YNFKEQ. The CDR3 loop reads CASSQDGRVEGYTF. CDR3 sequence (DNA): TGTGCCAGCAGCCAAGATGGCAGGGTGGAGGGCTACACCTTC.